These 22 T cell receptor beta chains were all obtained from the same sample, sequenced in a study of T cell changes during pregnancy in multiple sclerosis. TCRdb's table, derived via immunoSEQ multiplex PCR, lists solely in-frame clones and lacks some. The sample contains some 80,000 clones, 90% to 95% of which appear only once. The sequenced sample was CD4+ T cells from peripheral blood mononuclear cells, obtained after pregnancy. The receptors shown here come from a female donor with multiple sclerosis, enrolled in a pregnancy study.

This clone came up once. Mismatch with germline at one junction end may stem from a read error. The V call is TRBV7-7, the J call TRBJ2-1; 12 nucleotides line up with TRBD2. The V gene's germline CDR1 is SSHAT and CDR2 FNYEAQ (reference sequence). CDR3 length: 15 amino acids. CDR3 sequence: CASSSGLAGINEQFF. The CDR3 DNA follows: TGTGCTAGCAGCTCGGGACTAGCGGGCATCAATGAGCAGTTCTTC.

V gene TRBV6-1 combines with J gene TRBJ2-1; 7 bases align to TRBD1. V was clipped by 7 bases and J by 7 bases; unmatched bases: 10. This CDR3 has 14 residues. The germline CDR1 and CDR2 sequences are MNHNS and SASEGT. CDR3 DNA sequence: TGTGCCAGCACTTTCACAGGGGCCCTAAATGAGCAGTTCTTC. Its protein product is CASTFTGALNEQFF.

In this sample, this clone turned up once. This rearrangement joins TRBV6-1 to TRBJ1-1; D gene unclear. With 1 base removed from V and 5 bases from J, the gap between germline ends came to 17 bases. The CDR3 is made up of 16 amino acids. Germline CDR1 MNHNS, CDR2 SASEGT. The chain's CDR3 is CASSEVIGPGGTEAFF. The DNA of the CDR3 is TGTGCCAGCAGTGAAGTGATAGGACCGGGCGGGACTGAAGCTTTCTTT.

This clone was seen once. The V call is TRBV18, the J call TRBJ2-1, with TRBD1 matching 7 bases. J lost 4 bases, V lost 1 base, and 4 bases had no gene match. Germline CDR1 and CDR2: KGHSH and LQKENI. The CDR3 runs 15 residues. CDR3 sequence (DNA): TGTGCCAGCTCACCACTACAGGGGTTTTACAATGAGCAGTTCTTC. It specifies CASSPLQGFYNEQFF.

This chain joins TRBV5-4 and TRBJ2-2; weak D call: TRBD2 (6 bases). Trimming removed 4 bases at V and 1 base at J, with 11 bases between. This CDR3 contains 15 residues. Germline V lookup: CDR1 SGHNT, CDR2 YYREEE (reference sequence). The CDR3 sequence is CASSLARMNTGELFF. DNA for the CDR3: TGTGCCAGCAGCCTAGCGAGGATGAACACCGGGGAGCTGTTTTTT.

The V call is TRBV7-6, the J call TRBJ1-4; D is possibly TRBD1 (6 bases). The CDR3 consists of 15 residues. V was cut by 5 bases and J by 3 bases, with 13 bases left in between. Germline-derived CDR1 and CDR2 are SGHVS and FNYEAQ. The CDR3 is CASSTRQAPNEKLFF. The CDR3 DNA is TGTGCCAGCAGCACCCGACAGGCCCCTAATGAAAAACTGTTTTTT.

The rearrangement uses TRBV9 and TRBJ2-2; the match to TRBD1 covers 7 bases. Germline loops: CDR1 SGDLS, CDR2 YYNGEE. The CDR3 is made up of 17 amino acids. Trimming at V came to 0 bases and at J to 2 bases, leaving 7 bases not matched to a gene. For the CDR3, the DNA is TGTGCCAGCAGCGTAGCCCCGGGGACAGCAAACACCGGGGAGCTGTTTTTT. This gives the protein CASSVAPGTANTGELFF.

The genes are TRBV28 and TRBJ1-2; 7 bases are a match to TRBD1. Losses at the gene ends were 6 bases for V and 4 bases for J; bases not matched to a gene: 8. The CDR3 contains 14 residues. Germline V gene lookup returns CDR1 MDHEN and CDR2 SYDVKM. CDR3 coding DNA: TGTGCCAGCAGGCTGACAGGGTTCCTCTATGGCTACACCTTC. It codes for CASRLTGFLYGYTF.

The chain recombines TRBV4-1 with TRBJ2-1, with TRBD1 identical over 8 bases. The CDR3 consists of 14 residues. V gave up 3 bases and J gave up 7 bases; unmatched junction bases: 5. In germline, CDR1 is MGHRA, CDR2 YSYEKL. CDR3 region: CASSHQGAVNEQFF. The CDR3 region has the DNA TGCGCCAGCAGCCACCAGGGGGCTGTGAATGAGCAGTTCTTC.

The chain joins TRBV9 to TRBJ2-3; D is perhaps TRBD2 (5 bases). V was shortened by 6 bases and J by 8 bases, with 19 bases between the two germline ends. The CDR3 runs to 14 residues. Germline CDR1 and CDR2: SGDLS and YYNGEE. CDR3 DNA: TGTGCCAGCACCACCTCCGAGCGAACTAGTACGCAGTATTTT. Translating it yields CASTTSERTSTQYF.

The chain combines TRBV18 with TRBJ1-2; D gene ambiguous. The V gene's germline CDR1 is KGHSH and CDR2 LQKENI. The V gene lost 3 bases and the J gene lost 7 bases, with 15 bases spanning the gap. The CDR3 totals 14 residues. The CDR3 protein is CASSPLWGEGGYTF. CDR3 in DNA: TGTGCCAGCTCACCTCTGTGGGGAGAGGGTGGCTACACCTTC.

Only one count was recorded for this clone. The chain employs TRBV19 and TRBJ2-1; 11 positions match TRBD2. The V gene's germline CDR1 is LNHDA and CDR2 SQIVND (reference sequence). The junction had 9 bases not matched to a gene; V was cut back by 7 bases and J by 7 bases. CDR3 length equals 15 residues. The CDR3 DNA reads as TGTGCCAGTAACCTAGCGGGAGGCTCTGGTAATGAGCAGTTCTTC. Protein: CASNLAGGSGNEQFF.

This clone was detected only a few times. J is TRBJ2-3 and V is TRBV7-2; TRBD2 agrees at 12 bases. Germline V lookup: CDR1 SGHTA, CDR2 FQGNSA. The CDR3 is 16 residues long. The trim removed 5 bases at V and 6 bases at J, leaving 9 bases unmatched. Here the CDR3 reads CASSAWTSGMGDTQYF. The CDR3 region has the DNA TGTGCCAGCAGCGCCTGGACTAGCGGGATGGGCGATACGCAGTATTTT.

The V call is TRBV27, the J call TRBJ1-6, with 8 bases fitting TRBD1. Trimming removed 6 bases from V and 5 bases from J; junction bases left unmatched: 6. This CDR3 is 15 amino acids long. Germline V CDR1 and CDR2: MNHEY, SMNVEV (reference sequence). The CDR3 spells CASSHAGQDNSPLHF. CDR3 sequence (DNA): TGTGCCAGCAGCCACGCGGGACAGGATAATTCACCCCTCCACTTT.

The chain links TRBV28 to TRBJ2-2, with D possibly matching TRBD2 (6 bases). CDR3 length: 15 amino acids. Germline loops: CDR1 MDHEN, CDR2 SYDVKM. Trimming stripped 4 bases from V and 0 bases from J, with 9 bases between. The CDR3 DNA is TGTGCCAGCAGTTCAGGACTAACGAACACCGGGGAGCTGTTTTTT. Protein product: CASSSGLTNTGELFF.

This chain uses TRBV4-1 with TRBJ2-3; 10 nucleotides line up with TRBD1. The trim removed 7 bases at V and 0 bases at J, leaving 4 bases unmatched. The CDR3 covers 15 residues. Germline V gives CDR1 MGHRA, CDR2 YSYEKL. DNA of the CDR3: TGCGCCAGCACAAGGACAGGGGGGAGCACAGATACGCAGTATTTT. Amino acids: CASTRTGGSTDTQYF.

The chain uses TRBV7-8 and TRBJ2-2; D gene unclear. The V gene's germline CDR1 is SGHVS and CDR2 FQNEAQ. CDR3 length: 16 residues. Trimming pared 1 base from V and 0 bases from J, leaving 9 bases between. The DNA for the CDR3 is TGTGCCAGCAGCTTAGGGTCTACAGCGAACACCGGGGAGCTGTTTTTT. It is translated as CASSLGSTANTGELFF.

The rearrangement links TRBV9 to TRBJ2-5; 8 bases line up with TRBD1. The length of the CDR3 is 14 residues. Germline V gene data show CDR1 as SGDLS and CDR2 as YYNGEE. J was trimmed by 4 bases and V by 2 bases; bases with no gene match: 4. Written as DNA, the CDR3 is TGTGCCAGCAGCGTCGGACAGGGTGCAGAGACCCAGTACTTC. Translating gives CASSVGQGAETQYF.

This sequence joins TRBV28 and TRBJ2-7; 11 bases map to TRBD2. The junction had 7 bases not matched to a gene; V was cut back by 2 bases and J by 7 bases. CDR3 size: 15 residues. Per the germline V gene, CDR1 is MDHEN and CDR2 is SYDVKM. The CDR3 sequence: CASSLALAGVGEQYF. CDR3 in DNA: TGTGCCAGCAGTTTAGCACTAGCGGGAGTGGGTGAGCAGTACTTC. The full variable domain, with the rest looked up from reference TRBV28 and TRBJ2-7, is DVKVTQSSRYLVKRTGEKVFLECVQDMDHENMFWYRQDPGLGLRLIYFSYDVKMKEKGDIPEGYSVSREKKERFSLILESASTNQTSMYLCASSLALAGVGEQYFGPGTRLTVT.

The CDR3 DNA reads as TGTGCCAGCAGTTTAGATAATAGCAATCAGCCCCAGCATTTT. It is translated as CASSLDNSNQPQHF. The rearrangement joins TRBV6-5 to TRBJ1-5, with no clear D. Germline V CDR1 and CDR2: MNHEY, SVGAGI. V was pared by 4 bases and J by 0 bases, with 7 bases between. The CDR3 is 14 residues long.

In this sample, this clone turned up once. The V gene is TRBV6-1, the J gene TRBJ2-7; D uncertain. V shed 4 bases and J shed 0 bases, with 16 bases lying between them. Germline CDR1 is MNHNS and CDR2 is SASEGT. The CDR3 runs to 16 residues. DNA of the CDR3: TGTGCCAGCAGTGGCGGTAGGTCGTGGAGCTCCTACGAGCAGTACTTC. Translation gives CASSGGRSWSSYEQYF.

The rearrangement joins TRBV13 to TRBJ2-3, with unresolved D. Trimming took 6 bases from V and 0 from J, leaving 7 bases between them. The CDR3 runs to 13 residues. Germline assignment: CDR1 PRHDT and CDR2 FYEKMQ (reference sequence). The CDR3: CASSTTSTDTQYF. DNA of the CDR3: TGTGCCAGCAGTACGACTAGCACAGATACGCAGTATTTT.